Each of the 2 T cell receptor beta chains below was sequenced from the same sample in a study of CD8+ T cells in alopecia areata. Following RNA extraction, reverse transcription yielded cDNA that acted as the sequencing template. Generated by immunoSEQ multiplex PCR, the TCRdb table keeps only in-frame clones and is missing some. The sample consists of some 100,000 clones, about 60% of them appearing once. The sample was CD4+ T cells sorted from blood. All receptors come from a human donor in good health.

The chain uses TRBV5-6 and TRBJ2-1; TRBD1 aligns across 7 bases. The CDR3 consists of 14 residues. Losses at the gene ends were 0 bases for V and 8 bases for J; bases not matched to a gene: 5. Germline V gene data show CDR1 as SGHDT and CDR2 as YYEEEE. The CDR3 protein is CASSLATGVDEQFF. For the CDR3, the DNA is TGTGCCAGCAGCTTGGCCACAGGGGTCGATGAGCAGTTCTTC.

The rearrangement links TRBV2 to TRBJ1-1; TRBD1 aligns across 9 bases. This CDR3 is built from 14 residues. Germline V CDR1 and CDR2: SNHLY, FYNNEI. V lost 6 bases and J lost 4; bases outside the gene matches: 6. CDR3 in amino acids: CASSQPGQGTEAFF. CDR3 DNA: TGTGCCAGCAGCCAACCGGGACAGGGCACTGAAGCTTTCTTT.